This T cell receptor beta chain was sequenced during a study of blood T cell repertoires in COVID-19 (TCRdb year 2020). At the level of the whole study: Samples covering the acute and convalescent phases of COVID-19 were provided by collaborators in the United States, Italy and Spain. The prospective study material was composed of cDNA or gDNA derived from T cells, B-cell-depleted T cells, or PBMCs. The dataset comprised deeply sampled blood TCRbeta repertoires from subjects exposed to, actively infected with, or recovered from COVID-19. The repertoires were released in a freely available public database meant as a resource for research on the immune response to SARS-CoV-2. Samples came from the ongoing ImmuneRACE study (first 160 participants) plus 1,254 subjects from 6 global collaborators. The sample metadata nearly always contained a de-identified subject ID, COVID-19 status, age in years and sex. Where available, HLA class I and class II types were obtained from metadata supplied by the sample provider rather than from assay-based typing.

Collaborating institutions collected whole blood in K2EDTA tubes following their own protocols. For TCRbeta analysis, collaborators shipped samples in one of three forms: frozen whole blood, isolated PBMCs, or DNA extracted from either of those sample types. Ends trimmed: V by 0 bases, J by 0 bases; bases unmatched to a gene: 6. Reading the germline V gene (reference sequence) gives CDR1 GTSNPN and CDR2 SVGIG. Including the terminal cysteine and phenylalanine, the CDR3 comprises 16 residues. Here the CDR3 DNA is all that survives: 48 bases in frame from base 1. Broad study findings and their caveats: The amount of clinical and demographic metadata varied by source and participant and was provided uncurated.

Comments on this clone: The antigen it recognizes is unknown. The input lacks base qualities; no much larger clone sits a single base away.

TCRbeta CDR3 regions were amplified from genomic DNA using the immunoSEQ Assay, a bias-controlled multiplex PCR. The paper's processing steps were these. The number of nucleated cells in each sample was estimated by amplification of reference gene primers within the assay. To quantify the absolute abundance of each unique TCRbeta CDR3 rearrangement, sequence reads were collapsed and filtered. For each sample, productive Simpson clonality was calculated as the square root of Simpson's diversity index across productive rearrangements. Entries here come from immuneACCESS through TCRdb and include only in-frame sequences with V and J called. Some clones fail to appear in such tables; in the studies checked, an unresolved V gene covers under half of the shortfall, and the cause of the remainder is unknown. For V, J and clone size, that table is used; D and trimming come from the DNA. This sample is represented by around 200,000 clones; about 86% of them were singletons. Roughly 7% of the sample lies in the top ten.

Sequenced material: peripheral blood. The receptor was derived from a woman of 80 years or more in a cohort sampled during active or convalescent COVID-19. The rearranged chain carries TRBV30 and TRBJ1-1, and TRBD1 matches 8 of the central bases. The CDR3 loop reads CAWSVRWTGLNTEAFF. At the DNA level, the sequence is TGTGCCTGGAGTGTACGGTGGACAGGGCTGAACACTGAAGCTTTCTTT.